This T cell receptor beta chain was retrieved from a study of response to subunit inactivated influenza vaccine. Study results and caveats: T cells newly recruited by each seasonal influenza vaccination are few, the authors suggested.

TCRdb used MiXCR to reprocess the RT-PCR reads, holding one entry per CDR3 protein. The data contain around 750,000 distinct CDR3 sequences, 21% of them seen just once; the ten biggest clones take up 9.5% to 13%. This clonotype was counted ten times or more. Its cognate antigen is unknown. CDR3 length: 14 amino acids. CDR1 is SGHRS, CDR2 YFSETQ, per germline. V shed 4 bases, J shed 5 bases, and the junction held 4 bases outside the gene matches. The TCR sequence derives from a man aged 45-65 years who received an inactivated influenza vaccine. The source was PBMCs from blood, collected 4 to 6 days after vaccination. This sequence joins TRBV5-1 and TRBJ2-7; TRBD2 agrees at 12 bases. CDR3 in amino acids: CASSRLAGVDEQYF. CDR3 bases: TGCGCCAGCAGCAGACTAGCGGGAGTAGACGAGCAGTACTTC. Based on the CDR3 plus reference TRBV5-1 and TRBJ2-7, the full variable domain is KAGVTQTPRYLIKTRGQQVTLSCSPISGHRSVSWYQQTPGQGLQFLFEYFSETQRNKGNFPGRFSGRQFSNSRSEMNVSTLELGDSALYLCASSRLAGVDEQYFGPGTRLTVT.